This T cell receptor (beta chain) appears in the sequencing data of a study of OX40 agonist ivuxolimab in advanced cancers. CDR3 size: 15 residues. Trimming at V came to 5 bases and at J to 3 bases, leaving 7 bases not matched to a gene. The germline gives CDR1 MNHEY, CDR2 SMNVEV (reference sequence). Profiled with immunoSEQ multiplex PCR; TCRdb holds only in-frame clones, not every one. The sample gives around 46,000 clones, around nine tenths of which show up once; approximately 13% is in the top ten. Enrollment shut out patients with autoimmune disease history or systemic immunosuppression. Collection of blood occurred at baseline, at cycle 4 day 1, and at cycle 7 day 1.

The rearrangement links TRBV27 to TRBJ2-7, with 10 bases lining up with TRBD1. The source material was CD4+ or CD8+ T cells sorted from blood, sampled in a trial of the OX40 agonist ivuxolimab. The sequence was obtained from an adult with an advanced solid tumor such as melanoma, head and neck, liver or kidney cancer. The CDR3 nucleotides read TGTGCCAGCAGTCCCGGGACAGGGGTGTTCTACGAGCAGTACTTC. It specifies CASSPGTGVFYEQYF.